This T cell receptor (beta chain) was profiled in a study of glioma-infiltrating T cells after dendritic cell vaccination. General observations from the study: Few patients contributed both blood and tumor specimens. Higher pretreatment TIL content predicted longer progression-free time and survival.

All glioblastoma patients lacked an isocitrate dehydrogenase mutation. Primers: 60 V beta forward and 13 J beta reverse. Sequencing was performed with immunoSEQ multiplex PCR; in TCRdb, only in-frame clones are kept and a portion is missing. The table has around 58,000 clones, about 81% seen once. To note about this clone: Its specificity is not known.

This TCR derives from a human donor with glioblastoma. The material was blood, obtained before dendritic cell vaccination.

The CDR3 DNA reads as TGTGCCAGCACCAGGGGGCTGTGGTCACCCCTCCACTTT. Its translation is CASTRGLWSPLHF. The rearrangement links TRBV25-1 to TRBJ1-6, with TRBD1 identical over 8 bases. J was trimmed by 10 bases and V by 7 bases; bases with no gene match: 6. CDR1 is MGHDK and CDR2 is SYGVNS in the germline V gene. The CDR3 is 13 residues long.